Each of the 12 T cell receptor beta chains below was sequenced from the same sample in a study of blood T cells in healthy people across ages. Combining a sample-barcoded 5' primer with a J-beta primer mix, a second PCR ran for 7 to 11 cycles. TCRdb re-derived calls from the 5' RACE reads in MiXCR, one entry per CDR3 protein. Of approximately 680,000 distinct CDR3 sequences in the sample, roughly 32% were seen once. Sequencing input: blood. All receptors come from a woman aged 80 or older in good health.

As concerns this clonotype: This may stem from a read error, because a much larger clone lies one nucleotide away. The chain combines TRBV2 with TRBJ2-4, with 10 bases identical to TRBD1. J gave up 8 bases and V 4 bases, and 8 bases lay outside the gene matches. CDR3 length equals 15 residues. CDR1 is SNHLY and CDR2 is FYNNEI in the germline V gene. The CDR3 region has the DNA TGTGCCAGCAGTGGCGGGGACAGGGGTAAAGACATTCAGTACTTC. This sequence encodes CASSGGDRGKDIQYF.

This clonotype has ten or more counts. J is TRBJ2-7 and V is TRBV5-1; D remains ambiguous. Germline CDR1 SGHRS, CDR2 YFSETQ. V lost 2 bases to trimming and J lost 5 bases, with 11 bases between them. CDR3 length: 13 residues. This CDR3 is CASSFYSQNEQYF. The CDR3 region has the DNA TGCGCCAGCAGCTTTTACTCCCAAAACGAGCAGTACTTC.

This clonotype was detected ten times or more. This sequence joins TRBV20-1 and TRBJ2-5, with 9 bases identical to TRBD2. In germline, CDR1 is DFQATT, CDR2 SNEGSKA (reference sequence). The CDR3 has 16 residues. V dropped 2 bases and J dropped 5; count of bases not matched to a gene: 12. CDR3 nucleotide sequence: TGCAGTGCTAGATCCTTTGGCGGGGGGGCCCCTGAGACCCAGTACTTC. Its protein is CSARSFGGGAPETQYF.

This clonotype has ten or more counts. The chain carries TRBV20-1 and TRBJ2-3, with 8 bases matching TRBD2. There are 14 residues in the CDR3. Germline-derived CDR1 and CDR2 are DFQATT and SNEGSKA (reference sequence). The V gene end was trimmed by 7 bases and the J gene end by 4 bases; junction bases not matched to a gene: 10. CDR3 sequence: CSGTPTSEADTQYF. In DNA form, the CDR3 reads TGCAGTGGCACACCGACTAGCGAGGCAGATACGCAGTATTTT.

This clonotype has at least ten counts. This sequence joins TRBV18 and TRBJ2-5; 8 bases agree with TRBD1. Germline CDR1 and CDR2: KGHSH and LQKENI. J was trimmed by 2 bases and V by 3 bases; bases with no gene match: 14. CDR3 length equals 18 residues. CDR3 DNA: TGTGCCAGCTCACCTAGGCCGGGACAGGAGAAGCGTCAAGAGACCCAGTACTTC. Translation gives CASSPRPGQEKRQETQYF.

A few counts support this clonotype. A read error may be the cause here, since a much bigger clone is one base away. The J gene is TRBJ2-7, the V gene TRBV20-1; D gene uncertain. V was pared by 0 bases and J by 3 bases, with 12 bases between. CDR3 length: 14 amino acids. Germline lookup yields CDR1 DFQATT and CDR2 SNEGSKA (reference sequence). This CDR3 reads CSARDSQKVYEQYF. The CDR3 DNA is TGCAGTGCTAGAGATAGTCAGAAGGTCTACGAGCAGTACTTC.

Of note for this clonotype: Its ends do not fully match the called genes, so a read error is possible. The chain has TRBV19 and TRBJ2-5, with D possibly being TRBD1 (5 bases). The CDR3 sequence is 14 residues long. Germline loops: CDR1 LNHDA, CDR2 SQIVND (reference sequence). The CDR3 DNA sequence: TGTGCCGGTAGTGTAAGGGGATCCCAAGAGACCCAGTACTTC. It encodes CAGSVRGSQETQYF.

The rearrangement links TRBV7-2 to TRBJ2-1; TRBD2 aligns across 13 bases. The CDR3 has 16 residues. Unmatched junction bases numbered 4, after V lost 1 base and J lost 7 bases. The germline V gene encodes CDR1 SGHTA and CDR2 FQGNSA. The CDR3 bases are TGTGCCAGCAGCTTAGTTCGACTAGCGGGAGGTAATGAGCAGTTCTTC. Translating it yields CASSLVRLAGGNEQFF.

The DNA for the CDR3 is TGCAGTGCTAGAGACATCCTTCGTGTATCGGTCGGACGGAACTATGGCTACACCTTC. Amino acids: CSARDILRVSVGRNYGYTF. The gene calls are TRBV20-1 and TRBJ1-2; D gene uncertain. The CDR3 extends over 19 amino acids. Trimming pared 0 bases from V and 2 bases from J, leaving 25 bases between. Germline assignment: CDR1 DFQATT and CDR2 SNEGSKA (reference sequence).

This clonotype was seen at least ten times. The CDR3 loop is CASSQEQAGPQYF. The DNA of the CDR3 is TGTGCCAGCAGCCAAGAGCAAGCGGGGCCTCAGTACTTC. This sequence joins TRBV4-2 and TRBJ2-7; 7 nucleotides match TRBD2. Per germline, CDR1 LGHNA and CDR2 YNFKEQ. J lost 10 bases, V lost 0 bases, and 6 bases had no gene match. The CDR3 has 13 amino acids.

In its sample, this clonotype was seen many times. The V and J genes are TRBV30 and TRBJ2-1, with a possible D match to TRBD2 (5 bases). Looked up from germline, CDR1 is GTSNPN and CDR2 is SVGIG (reference sequence). The CDR3 spans 11 residues. Trimming removed 4 bases from V and 8 bases from J, with 9 bases in between. The CDR3 nucleotides read TGTGCCTGGAAGAACGGGGATGAGCAGTTCTTC. This codes for CAWKNGDEQFF.

This clonotype was observed many times. The V gene is TRBV20-1, the J gene TRBJ2-3, with D possibly being TRBD2 (5 bases). V lost 2 bases to trimming and J lost 7 bases, with 22 bases between them. Germline loops: CDR1 DFQATT, CDR2 SNEGSKA (reference sequence). The length of the CDR3 is 16 residues. The chain's CDR3 is CSARLSGVRFSNTQYF. As DNA, the CDR3 is TGCAGTGCTAGACTTTCCGGGGTCAGGTTTTCAAATACGCAGTATTTT.